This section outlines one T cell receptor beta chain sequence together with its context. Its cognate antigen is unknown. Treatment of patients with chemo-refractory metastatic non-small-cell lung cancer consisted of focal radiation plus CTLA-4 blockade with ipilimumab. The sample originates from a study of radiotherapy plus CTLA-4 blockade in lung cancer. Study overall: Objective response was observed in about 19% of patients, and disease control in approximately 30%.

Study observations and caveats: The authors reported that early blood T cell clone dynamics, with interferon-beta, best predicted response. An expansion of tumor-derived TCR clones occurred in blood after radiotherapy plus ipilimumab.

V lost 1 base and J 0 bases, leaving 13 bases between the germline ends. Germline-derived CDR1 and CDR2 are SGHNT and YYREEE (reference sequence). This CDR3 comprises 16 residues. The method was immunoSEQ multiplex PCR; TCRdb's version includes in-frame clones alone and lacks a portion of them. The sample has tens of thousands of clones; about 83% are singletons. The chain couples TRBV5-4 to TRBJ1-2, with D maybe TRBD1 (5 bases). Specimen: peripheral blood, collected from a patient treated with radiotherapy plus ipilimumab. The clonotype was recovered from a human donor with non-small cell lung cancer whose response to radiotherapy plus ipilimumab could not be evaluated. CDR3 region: CASSLLVEGPNYGYTF. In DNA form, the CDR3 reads TGTGCCAGCAGCTTGTTGGTGGAGGGACCTAACTATGGCTACACCTTC. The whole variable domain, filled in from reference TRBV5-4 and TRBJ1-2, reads ETGVTQSPTHLIKTRGQQVTLRCSSQSGHNTVSWYQQALGQGPQFIFQYYREEENGRGNFPPRFSGLQFPNYSSELNVNALELDDSALYLCASSLLVEGPNYGYTFGSGTRLTVV.